The 2 T cell receptor beta chains reported below all come from one sample, sequenced in a study of PD-L1 blockade in urothelial cancer. The repertoire was sequenced with immunoSEQ multiplex PCR; TCRdb's copy has only in-frame clones and lacks some. The sample lists about 52,000 clones, 84% occurring once. The material was PBMCs, obtained around atezolizumab (anti-PD-L1) treatment. Receptors were obtained from a middle-aged man with urothelial cancer.

A few counts support this clone. The J gene is TRBJ1-2, the V gene TRBV19; possible D gene TRBD1, 5 bases. Trimming stripped 7 bases from V and 7 bases from J, with 28 bases between. This CDR3 is 17 amino acids long. Germline V gene sequence: CDR1 LNHDA, CDR2 SQIVND (reference sequence). The CDR3 DNA reads as TGTGCCAGTACCCGGGAGCTGTTGGGGCAGGCTTACTCTGGCTACACCTTC. As protein: CASTRELLGQAYSGYTF.

This chain connects TRBV19 to TRBJ2-2, with 9 bases identical to TRBD1. This CDR3 is built from 16 residues. Germline trimming cut 7 bases from V and 0 bases from J; bases unmatched to any gene: 6. Germline V gene lookup returns CDR1 LNHDA and CDR2 SQIVND (reference sequence). Here the CDR3 reads CASTDRGFANTGELFF. The DNA for the CDR3 is TGTGCCAGTACCGACAGGGGGTTCGCGAACACCGGGGAGCTGTTTTTT.